A single sample gave rise to the 9 T cell receptor beta chains below, sequenced in a study of blood T cell repertoires in COVID-19. Profiling relied on immunoSEQ multiplex PCR, and the TCRdb table lists in-frame clones only, not all of them. The sample includes 220,000 or so clones, about 85% of them seen just once. Sequenced material: peripheral blood. These receptors were collected from a man between 45 and 60 years old who had recovered from COVID-19.

This clone was observed a few times. The V and J genes are TRBV7-8 and TRBJ2-7; 7 nucleotides line up with TRBD2. Germline V lookup: CDR1 SGHVS, CDR2 FQNEAQ. V dropped 4 bases and J dropped 0; count of bases not matched to a gene: 12. This CDR3 has 17 residues. DNA of the CDR3: TGTGCCAGCAGCTCTCTAGGGGCGGGAGCAAGCTCCTACGAGCAGTACTTC. Amino acids: CASSSLGAGASSYEQYF.

The chain combines TRBV11-2 with TRBJ1-1; D gene uncertain. The CDR3 totals 14 residues. Between the trimmed V and J ends, which lost 5 bases and 4 bases, there was a span of 14 bases. CDR1 is SGHAT, CDR2 FQNNGV, per germline. This CDR3 is CASSAYSRSTEAFF. DNA for the CDR3: TGTGCCAGCAGCGCCTACTCTAGGAGCACTGAAGCTTTCTTT.

This clone came up a few times. The genes are TRBV3-1 (or the pseudogene TRBV3-2) and TRBJ2-3; D is unclear. Germline lookup yields CDR1 LGHDT and CDR2 YNNKEL (reference sequence). This CDR3 spans 14 amino acids. V was pared by 3 bases and J by 0 bases, with 7 bases between. Here the CDR3 reads CASSHGRSTDTQYF. The CDR3 DNA is TGTGCCAGCAGCCATGGGCGAAGCACAGATACGCAGTATTTT.

The rearrangement links TRBV7-9 to TRBJ2-7; TRBD1 aligns across 8 bases. CDR1 SEHNR and CDR2 FQNEAQ come from the germline V gene (reference sequence). The CDR3 covers 16 residues. Losses at the gene ends were 5 bases for V and 5 bases for J; bases not matched to a gene: 14. The CDR3 sequence: CASSPGQGARSNEQYF. The CDR3, as DNA: TGTGCCAGCAGCCCCGGGCAGGGGGCGAGGTCCAACGAGCAGTACTTC.

This clone was counted a few times. CDR3 loop: CAISEPRGANVLTF. CDR3 DNA: TGTGCCATCAGTGAGCCCAGAGGGGCCAACGTCCTGACTTTC. The V gene is TRBV10-3, the J gene TRBJ2-6; D remains unclear. Germline assignment: CDR1 ENHRY and CDR2 SYGVKD. The CDR3 runs to 14 residues. The germline V and J ends were trimmed by 2 bases and 4 bases, with 6 bases remaining between them.

This clone was picked up a small number of times. This chain links TRBV4-2 with TRBJ2-1; 12 bases map to TRBD2. Germline-derived CDR1 and CDR2 are LGHNA and YNFKEQ. The CDR3 has 20 residues. The V segment lost 3 bases and the J segment 0 bases; nucleotides outside the gene matches: 12. CDR3 coding DNA: TGTGCCAGCAGCCACCTTTTGGGACTAGCGGGCTTAAGCTCCTACAATGAGCAGTTCTTC. Translating gives CASSHLLGLAGLSSYNEQFF.

This clone was observed a handful of times. J is TRBJ1-1 and V is TRBV9; D remains ambiguous. Trimming took off 1 base at V and 5 bases at J, with 21 bases between the two ends. Germline CDR1 reads SGDLS; CDR2 reads YYNGEE. This CDR3 has 17 amino acids. This CDR3 reads CASSVMGGEGVETEAFF. The CDR3 DNA follows: TGTGCCAGCAGCGTAATGGGCGGGGAGGGCGTGGAAACTGAAGCTTTCTTT.

The rearrangement joins TRBV3-1 (or the pseudogene TRBV3-2) to TRBJ2-7; TRBD1 matches 7 bases. J gave up 6 bases and V 2 bases, and 10 bases lay outside the gene matches. The CDR3 has 15 amino acids. Germline V lookup: CDR1 LGHDT, CDR2 YNNKEL (reference sequence). CDR3 sequence reads: CASSQTDLTGAEQYF. The CDR3 coding sequence is TGTGCCAGCAGCCAAACTGACTTAACAGGGGCCGAGCAGTACTTC.

The V call is TRBV19, the J call TRBJ2-7, with D tentatively TRBD2 (6 bases). CDR1 is LNHDA, CDR2 SQIVND, per germline (reference sequence). The CDR3 extends over 15 amino acids. V lost 3 bases and J lost 2, with 14 bases in between. The CDR3 DNA reads as TGTGCCAGTAGTATGCAGGAGGGTTTTACCTACGAGCAGTACTTC. Translating gives CASSMQEGFTYEQYF.